The 21 T cell receptor beta chains below were found in one sample sequenced in a study of molecular identifiers for immune sequencing clone quantification. TCRdb reanalysed the PCR reads using MiXCR and keeps one entry per CDR3 protein. The sample contains about 640,000 distinct CDR3 sequences, nearly 20% of which appear only once. The sample taken for sequencing was naive CD8+ T cells from blood, with Jurkat cell RNA spiked in. The subset here: FACS-sorted CD8+CD4-CCR7+CD45RA+ naive T cells. The receptors were gathered from a human donor in good health. Some libraries in this study had Jurkat cell RNA spiked in.

The CDR3, as DNA: TGTGCCAGTAAGACAAATTCACCCTATTTTTACGAGCAGTACTTC. This sequence encodes CASKTNSPYFYEQYF. This chain links TRBV6-1 with TRBJ2-7, with unresolved D. V was shortened by 9 bases and J by 4 bases, with 22 bases between the two germline ends. CDR3 size: 15 residues. Germline CDR1 and CDR2: MNHNS and SASEGT.

In this sample, this clonotype turned up a few times. The conserved final phenylalanine or tryptophan is absent from the CDR3, which likely points to a read error. V is TRBV27 and J is TRBJ2-5; D is ambiguous. Germline V gene sequence: CDR1 MNHEY, CDR2 SMNVEV (reference sequence). The CDR3 contains 13 residues. Trimming cost V 2 bases and J 5 bases, with 9 bases left between them. The CDR3 loop is CASSLEPDETQYL. The CDR3 DNA follows: TGTGCCAGCAGTTTAGAGCCGGACGAGACCCAGTACCTC.

About this clonotype: A much larger clonotype is one base distant, so this may be a read error. The V gene is TRBV4-3, the J gene TRBJ1-4, with a tentative D call TRBD1 (5 bases). The CDR3 is 17 residues long. The germline CDR1 and CDR2 sequences are LGHNA and YSLEER. Here the CDR3 reads CASSQDMVGGVNEKLVF. CDR3 in DNA: TGCGCCAGCAGCCAAGATATGGTTGGGGGTGTTAATGAAAAACTGGTTTTT.

In regard to this clonotype: A read error may explain this, as a much larger clone is one base away. CDR3 residues: CASSYSRESKQPQHF. CDR3 in DNA: TGTGCCAGCAGTTACTCGCGAGAAAGCAAACAGCCCCAGCATTTT. This chain links TRBV6-6 with TRBJ1-5; D is ambiguous. The germline V gene encodes CDR1 MNHNY and CDR2 SVGAGI (reference sequence). The CDR3 is 15 residues long.

In this sample, this clonotype turned up a few times. The chain carries TRBV24-1 and TRBJ2-2; no reliable D call. In germline, CDR1 is KGHDR, CDR2 SFDVKD. V was shortened by 9 bases and J by 9 bases, with 10 bases between the two germline ends. The CDR3 covers 11 residues. DNA for the CDR3: TGTGCCACCGGGGATAACCGGGAGCTGTTTTTT. Protein product: CATGDNRELFF.

About this clonotype itself: A clone one base away is much larger, so this may be a read error. The V and J genes are TRBV7-8 and TRBJ1-2; possible D gene TRBD1, 6 bases. CDR1 is SGHVS and CDR2 is FQNEAQ in the germline V gene. This CDR3 is built from 17 residues. Trimming shortened V by 1 base and J by 4 bases, and 19 bases separated the two germline ends. Written as DNA, the CDR3 is TGTGCCAGCAGCTTAGGAATATCCGGGGGCGATAGCTATGGCTACACCTTC. Its protein product is CASSLGISGGDSYGYTF.

This clonotype was detected many times. The chain uses TRBV7-9 and TRBJ2-7, with D unclear. Per germline, CDR1 SEHNR and CDR2 FQNEAQ (reference sequence). Trimming stripped 1 base from V and 3 bases from J, with 4 bases between. This CDR3 is built from 12 residues. CDR3 protein: CASSLENYEQYF. The DNA for the CDR3 is TGTGCCAGCAGCTTAGAGAACTACGAGCAGTACTTC.

This clonotype was recorded at least ten times. CDR3 coding DNA: TGTGCCAGCAGCTTAGGGCGGGCCTCGAACTACGAGCAGTACTTC. Protein sequence: CASSLGRASNYEQYF. This rearrangement joins TRBV7-6 to TRBJ2-7; TRBD2 might be the D (5 bases). V dropped 1 base and J dropped 3 bases, with 13 bases sitting between them. Germline values: CDR1 SGHVS, CDR2 FNYEAQ. CDR3 size: 15 residues.

This clonotype was picked up many times. The CDR3 coding sequence is TGCGCCAGCAGCCAAGCATCCAGCTCTGGAAACACCATATATTTT. Its translation: CASSQASSSGNTIYF. The chain is built from TRBV4-3 and TRBJ1-3; D is unresolved. V was trimmed by 1 base and J by 0 bases, leaving 7 bases between them. CDR1 LGHNA and CDR2 YSLEER come from the germline V gene. The CDR3 runs 15 residues.

The sample holds many counts of this clonotype. The J gene is TRBJ2-3, the V gene TRBV4-1; 7 nucleotides align to TRBD2. CDR1 is MGHRA, CDR2 YSYEKL, per germline. The trim removed 1 base at V and 4 bases at J, leaving 11 bases unmatched. The CDR3 extends over 17 amino acids. The CDR3 DNA reads TGCGCCAGCAGCCAAGTTCAGTCTAGCGGTTCTTCAGATACGCAGTATTTT. Its protein is CASSQVQSSGSSDTQYF.

Of note for this clonotype: A much larger clone is a single base away; this may be a read error. This chain connects TRBV7-9 to TRBJ2-3; no clear D gene. Germline V gene lookup returns CDR1 SEHNR and CDR2 FQNEAQ (reference sequence). The CDR3 contains 14 residues. The CDR3 loop reads CAGSLPVGADTQYF. The CDR3 DNA sequence: TGTGCCGGCAGCTTACCGGTGGGCGCAGATACGCAGTATTTT.

This clonotype was picked up many times. The chain combines TRBV20-1 with TRBJ2-7; D is unresolved. There are 13 residues in the CDR3. Germline lookup yields CDR1 DFQATT and CDR2 SNEGSKA (reference sequence). Trimming removed 6 bases from V and 5 bases from J, with 17 bases in between. This chain's CDR3 is CSADARDENEQYF. The CDR3 DNA reads as TGCAGTGCAGACGCTAGGGATGAGAACGAGCAGTACTTC.

The chain combines TRBV5-5 with TRBJ1-6; 7 bases line up with TRBD1. CDR3 length: 15 amino acids. CDR1 and CDR2 (germline): SGHKS, YYEKEE (reference sequence). Trimming at V came to 3 bases and at J to 5 bases, leaving 5 bases not matched to a gene. CDR3 bases: TGTGCCAGCAGCTCCGGGACAGACGATAATTCACCCCTCCACTTT. This gives the protein CASSSGTDDNSPLHF.

This clonotype was detected ten times or more. This sequence joins TRBV24-1 and TRBJ1-1; perhaps TRBD1 as D (6 bases). CDR3 size: 17 residues. Germline V lookup: CDR1 KGHDR, CDR2 SFDVKD. Trimming stripped 0 bases from V and 3 bases from J, with 16 bases between. CDR3 region: CATSDLGGADEDTEAFF. In nucleotides, the CDR3 is TGTGCCACCAGTGATTTGGGGGGGGCAGATGAGGACACTGAAGCTTTCTTT.

This clonotype was counted many times. V gene TRBV28 combines with J gene TRBJ2-7; D perhaps matches TRBD1 (6 bases). Germline-derived CDR1 and CDR2 are MDHEN and SYDVKM. The CDR3 loop spans 17 amino acids. The V and J ends lost 4 bases and 3 bases respectively, with 22 bases between them. In DNA, the CDR3 is TGTGCCAGCAGTTCGCGAAAGCCCGACAGGATCAACTACGAGCAGTACTTC. It encodes CASSSRKPDRINYEQYF.

This chain connects TRBV9 to TRBJ1-1; 7 bases fit TRBD1. This CDR3 contains 15 residues. After removal of 4 bases from V and 1 base from J, the junction contained 7 bases not matched to a gene. The germline V gene has CDR1 SGDLS and CDR2 YYNGEE. This CDR3 reads CASSTLGTANTEAFF. CDR3 coding DNA: TGTGCCAGCAGCACCCTCGGGACAGCGAACACTGAAGCTTTCTTT.

A note on this clonotype: One end of the junction fails to match germline, which may point to a read error. The rearrangement uses TRBV7-2 and TRBJ2-7; D gene ambiguous. The CDR3 contains 13 residues. Germline assignment: CDR1 SGHTA and CDR2 FQGNSA. CDR3 sequence (DNA): TGTGCCAGCAGCTTTGGGGATTCCTACGAGCAGTGCTTC. It is translated as CASSFGDSYEQCF.

This clonotype was counted many times. The gene calls are TRBV4-3 and TRBJ1-1; 7 bases map to TRBD1. With 0 bases clipped from V and 5 bases from J, the junction kept 6 bases outside the gene matches. CDR1 is LGHNA, CDR2 YSLEER, per germline. This CDR3 region has 15 residues. CDR3 DNA sequence: TGCGCCAGCAGCCAAGAATCACAGGGGTATACTGAAGCTTTCTTT. Translated: CASSQESQGYTEAFF.

This clonotype was picked up many times. The rearrangement uses TRBV12-3 or TRBV12-4 and TRBJ1-2, with TRBD1 matching 8 bases. CDR3 size: 14 residues. V gave up 4 bases and J gave up 4 bases; unmatched junction bases: 5. For the CDR3, the DNA is TGTGCCAGCAGTTCAGGACAGGGAGTCTATGGCTACACCTTC. Translated: CASSSGQGVYGYTF.

This chain connects TRBV3-1 to TRBJ2-7; no firm D call. The V gene lost 4 bases and the J gene lost 0 bases, with 13 bases spanning the gap. The CDR3 contains 15 residues. Germline V lookup: CDR1 LGHDT, CDR2 YNNKEL (reference sequence). CDR3 in amino acids: CASSRENRPSYEQYF. CDR3 sequence (DNA): TGTGCCAGCAGCCGGGAAAACAGACCCTCCTACGAGCAGTACTTC.

This clonotype was recorded at least ten times. The chain combines TRBV15 with TRBJ2-7, with D hard to call. This CDR3 spans 13 amino acids. Germline-derived CDR1 and CDR2 are LNHNV and YYDKDF (reference sequence). V was shortened by 4 bases and J by 0 bases, with 7 bases between the two germline ends. The CDR3 coding sequence is TGTGCCACCAGCAAGGAACTCTCCTACGAGCAGTACTTC. Translation gives CATSKELSYEQYF.